A single sample is the source of the 21 T cell receptor beta chains below, sequenced in a study of cytomegalovirus exposure and HLA in healthy donors. It was with 60 Vbeta and 13 Jbeta primers that the PCR ran. The data were produced by immunoSEQ multiplex PCR, yet TCRdb's version contains in-frame clones alone and is incomplete. Among under 200,000 clones, about 72% were seen once, and the ten largest hold roughly 3.5%. Sequencing was carried out using PBMCs. These receptors all come from a man aged 30 to 45 in good health and CMV-seropositive.

This rearrangement joins TRBV5-4 to TRBJ2-1; 8 bases align to TRBD1. Germline V gene lookup returns CDR1 SGHNT and CDR2 YYREEE (reference sequence). The CDR3 consists of 16 residues. The trim removed 4 bases at V and 2 bases at J, leaving 8 bases unmatched. The CDR3 sequence: CASSRTGQRTYNEQFF. Here the CDR3 DNA reads TGTGCCAGCAGCCGGACAGGGCAGCGGACCTACAATGAGCAGTTCTTC.

This clone was detected a few times. This rearrangement joins TRBV7-9 to TRBJ2-7; D gene uncertain. In germline, CDR1 is SEHNR, CDR2 FQNEAQ (reference sequence). CDR3 length: 12 residues. The germline V and J ends were trimmed by 5 bases and 5 bases, with 10 bases remaining between them. The DNA for the CDR3 is TGTGCCAGCAGCACCGACATCAACGAGCAGTACTTC. Protein sequence: CASSTDINEQYF.

This clone was detected once. The J gene is TRBJ1-4, the V gene TRBV6-1, with D tentatively TRBD1 (5 bases). The CDR3 is 15 residues long. Trimming took 8 bases from V and 5 from J, leaving 18 bases between them. Germline V gene data show CDR1 as MNHNS and CDR2 as SASEGT. CDR3 nucleotide sequence: TGTGCCAGCCACCTCGTAAGGGGAATGAATGAAAAACTGTTTTTT. Translating gives CASHLVRGMNEKLFF.

V usage is TRBV23-1 and J usage is TRBJ1-3, with 8 bases aligning to TRBD1. TRBV23-1 is classed as an ORF, of uncertain function. After removal of 3 bases from V and 1 base from J, the junction contained 5 bases not matched to a gene. This CDR3 is 16 amino acids long. CDR3 amino acids: CASSHGTGKSGNTIYF. The CDR3, as DNA: TGCGCCAGCAGTCACGGGACAGGTAAGTCTGGAAACACCATATATTTT.

This clone was found once. J is TRBJ2-6 and V is TRBV25-1, with 9 bases matching TRBD1. The CDR3 spans 18 residues. The V gene end was trimmed by 5 bases and the J gene end by 2 bases; junction bases not matched to a gene: 10. Germline CDR1 is MGHDK and CDR2 is SYGVNS. The CDR3 reads CASSSMGQGRPGANVLTF. The DNA for the CDR3 is TGTGCCAGCAGTTCCATGGGACAGGGTAGGCCTGGGGCCAACGTCCTGACTTTC. The full variable domain, completed using reference TRBV25-1 and TRBJ2-6, is EADIYQTPRYLVIGTGKKITLECSQTMGHDKMYWYQQDPGMELHLIHYSYGVNSTEKGDLSSESTVSRIRTEHFPLTLESARPSHTSQYLCASSSMGQGRPGANVLTFGAGSRLTVL.

The V call is TRBV13, the J call TRBJ2-1; 10 bases are a match to TRBD2. V was pared by 2 bases and J by 8 bases, with 9 bases of the junction left unmatched. Per germline, CDR1 PRHDT and CDR2 FYEKMQ (reference sequence). The CDR3 is made up of 16 amino acids. The CDR3 region has the DNA TGTGCCAGCAGCTTACCTAGCGGGGGAGTTAAGGATGAGCAGTTCTTC. Its translation: CASSLPSGGVKDEQFF.

This clone appeared a few times. The chain joins TRBV27 to TRBJ2-2; 7 nucleotides match TRBD1. CDR1 and CDR2 from the germline V gene are MNHEY and SMNVEV (reference sequence). The V gene end was trimmed by 6 bases and the J gene end by 6 bases; junction bases not matched to a gene: 4. The CDR3 is 13 amino acids. The DNA for the CDR3 is TGTGCCAGCAGAGGGACAGTCGCCGGGGAGCTGTTTTTT. Translating gives CASRGTVAGELFF.

The chain links TRBV7-9 to TRBJ1-1, with D hard to call. The CDR3 contains 15 residues. Germline V CDR1 and CDR2: SEHNR, FQNEAQ (reference sequence). The V end lost 0 bases, the J end lost 1 base, and 9 bases lay between the germline ends. The CDR3 reads CASSLAGRPNTEAFF. In nucleotides, the CDR3 is TGTGCCAGCAGCTTAGCGGGCAGACCGAACACTGAAGCTTTCTTT.

In nucleotides, the CDR3 is TGCGCCAGCAGAACAGGGGGTGATGAAGCTTTCTTT. Its protein product is CASRTGGDEAFF. This rearrangement joins TRBV4-1 to TRBJ1-1; 8 bases match TRBD1. CDR3 length: 12 amino acids. The V gene's germline CDR1 is MGHRA and CDR2 YSYEKL. Trimming at V came to 6 bases and at J to 7 bases, leaving 4 bases not matched to a gene.

V is TRBV5-4 and J is TRBJ2-5; TRBD1 agrees at 9 bases. Germline CDR1 is SGHNT and CDR2 is YYREEE (reference sequence). Trimming cost V 4 bases and J 1 base; bases outside gene matches: 2. CDR3 length: 14 residues. The CDR3 DNA reads TGTGCCAGCAGCGGACAGGGGATCCAAGAGACCCAGTACTTC. Encoded protein: CASSGQGIQETQYF.

V and J are TRBV29-1 and TRBJ2-2; 10 bases agree with TRBD1. The V segment lost 6 bases and the J segment 4 bases; nucleotides outside the gene matches: 5. This CDR3 has 14 residues. Germline V CDR1 and CDR2: SQVTM, ANQGSEA. Here the CDR3 DNA reads TGCAGCGTAACCGGGACAGGGGTCACCGGGGAGCTGTTTTTT. Translation: CSVTGTGVTGELFF.

This chain links TRBV2 with TRBJ1-1; 8 bases fit TRBD1. This CDR3 has 14 amino acids. The V segment lost 5 bases and the J segment 3 bases; nucleotides outside the gene matches: 5. Germline V gives CDR1 SNHLY, CDR2 FYNNEI. CDR3 DNA: TGTGCCAGCAGTACACAGGGGGGGGACACTGAAGCTTTCTTT. This translates into CASSTQGGDTEAFF.

This chain joins TRBV2 and TRBJ2-1; D ambiguous. Germline V lookup: CDR1 SNHLY, CDR2 FYNNEI. V shed 3 bases and J shed 8 bases, with 14 bases lying between them. This CDR3 contains 14 residues. The CDR3 spells CASSEFSGIDEQFF. In DNA, the CDR3 is TGTGCCAGCAGTGAGTTCTCTGGCATTGATGAGCAGTTCTTC.

This clone was picked up one time. The genes are TRBV5-1 and TRBJ2-5, with TRBD1 matching 9 bases. The V gene end was trimmed by 0 bases and the J gene end by 2 bases; junction bases not matched to a gene: 2. This CDR3 spans 15 amino acids. The germline V gene encodes CDR1 SGHRS and CDR2 YFSETQ. The CDR3 region has the DNA TGCGCCAGCAGCTTGGGAGACAGGGGGCAAGAGACCCAGTACTTC. Amino acids: CASSLGDRGQETQYF. The full variable domain, with the rest looked up from reference TRBV5-1 and TRBJ2-5, is KAGVTQTPRYLIKTRGQQVTLSCSPISGHRSVSWYQQTPGQGLQFLFEYFSETQRNKGNFPGRFSGRQFSNSRSEMNVSTLELGDSALYLCASSLGDRGQETQYFGPGTRLLVL.

The chain has TRBV12-5 and TRBJ2-2; D not certain. Looked up from germline, CDR1 is LGHNT and CDR2 is FRNRAP. The ends were cut back, 2 bases at V and 1 base at J, with 8 bases in the middle. This CDR3 contains 15 residues. In DNA form, the CDR3 reads TGTGCTAGTGGTTTGTTTCCGTTGAACACCGGGGAGCTGTTTTTT. It is translated as CASGLFPLNTGELFF.

The chain joins TRBV5-4 to TRBJ1-2; the D gene is possibly TRBD1 (5 bases). Per the germline V gene, CDR1 is SGHNT and CDR2 is YYREEE (reference sequence). The CDR3 is 13 residues long. Trimming cost V 4 bases and J 6 bases, with 13 bases left between them. This chain's CDR3 is CASSRDWGDGYTF. The DNA of the CDR3 is TGTGCCAGCAGCCGGGATTGGGGGGATGGCTACACCTTC. Looking up the rest from reference TRBV5-4 and TRBJ1-2 gives the full variable domain: ETGVTQSPTHLIKTRGQQVTLRCSSQSGHNTVSWYQQALGQGPQFIFQYYREEENGRGNFPPRFSGLQFPNYSSELNVNALELDDSALYLCASSRDWGDGYTFGSGTRLTVV.

This chain uses TRBV5-6 with TRBJ2-1, with D possibly TRBD1 on 5 matching bases. CDR3 length: 15 amino acids. Germline V lookup: CDR1 SGHDT, CDR2 YYEEEE. V shed 0 bases and J shed 4 bases, with 11 bases lying between them. CDR3 in amino acids: CASSLEQGSYNEQFF. As DNA, the CDR3 is TGTGCCAGCAGCTTGGAGCAGGGAAGTTACAATGAGCAGTTCTTC.

The CDR3 coding sequence is TGTGCCAGCAGCTCTAAGAAGTCTAGCACAGATACGCAGTATTTT. Amino acids: CASSSKKSSTDTQYF. The chain employs TRBV5-4 and TRBJ2-3; D ambiguous. Germline CDR1 is SGHNT and CDR2 is YYREEE (reference sequence). This CDR3 is 15 amino acids long. Trimming took 3 bases from V and 0 from J, leaving 11 bases between them.

V gene TRBV6-4 combines with J gene TRBJ2-1; 7 bases are shared with TRBD2. V dropped 6 bases and J dropped 1; count of bases not matched to a gene: 9. The germline V gene encodes CDR1 MRHNA and CDR2 SNTAGT. The CDR3 extends over 16 amino acids. The CDR3 sequence: CASRVMLAASYNEQFF. CDR3 DNA: TGTGCCAGCAGGGTTATGCTAGCGGCTTCCTACAATGAGCAGTTCTTC.

The chain links TRBV10-3 to TRBJ1-6, with D possibly TRBD1 on 5 matching bases. The germline CDR1 and CDR2 sequences are ENHRY and SYGVKD. The CDR3 loop spans 14 amino acids. The V gene lost 6 bases and the J gene lost 7 bases, with 13 bases spanning the gap. CDR3 DNA: TGTGCCATCAGAGAGGTAGGGGTGAATTCACCCCTCCACTTT. It yields the protein CAIREVGVNSPLHF.

This chain links TRBV11-2 with TRBJ1-1, with 7 nucleotides matching TRBD1. The CDR3 spans 13 residues. Trimming removed 5 bases from V and 6 bases from J; junction bases left unmatched: 6. Germline V gene sequence: CDR1 SGHAT, CDR2 FQNNGV. DNA of the CDR3: TGTGCCAGCAGCACAGGGACAGACTCTGAAGCTTTCTTT. Its translation is CASSTGTDSEAFF.